This T cell receptor (beta chain) came from a study of blood T cells in healthy people across ages. General study points: In these data, TCR beta diversity tracked strongly with naive T cell percentage.

A J-beta primer mix and a sample-barcoded 5' primer were used in a second PCR of roughly 6 to 11 cycles. MiXCR, applied by TCRdb to the 5' RACE reads, yields one record per CDR3 protein. The sample holds 1.5 million to 2 million distinct CDR3 sequences, approximately 28% seen once. Note on this clonotype: The antigen remains undetermined.

The CDR3 spans 17 residues. V was clipped by 6 bases and J by 0 bases; unmatched bases: 7. The germline V gene encodes CDR1 LNHDA and CDR2 SQIVND (reference sequence). Material: blood. The chain couples TRBV19 to TRBJ1-5, with 11 bases lining up with TRBD1. This clonotype originated in a woman aged 25 to 39 in good health. CDR3 amino acids: CASSWTGGPYSNQPQHF. The CDR3 DNA reads as TGTGCCAGTAGCTGGACAGGGGGCCCGTATAGCAATCAGCCCCAGCATTTT.